The next 5 T cell receptor beta chains were all read from a single sample in a study of a mutant IDH1 vaccine in newly diagnosed glioma. Time point meaning: baseline, week 1 (first vaccination visit). Treatment here: pre-vaccination baseline after standard-of-care therapy. The table came from immunoSEQ multiplex PCR; TCRdb's copy has only in-frame clones and leaves some out. The profile shows around 67,000 clones, about 83% of them singletons. Here the sequenced sample was peripheral blood mononuclear cells (PBMCs), taken from a glioma patient treated with radiotherapy, temozolomide or both. The source is a woman aged 18-29 years with glioma. Some clones in this sample may be carry-over from other donors' samples.

CDR3 DNA sequence: TGTGCCAGCAGCTTACCAGGGGAAGCTTTCTTT. This sequence encodes CASSLPGEAFF. The chain combines TRBV7-9 with TRBJ1-1, with a tentative D call TRBD1 (5 bases). Trimming left V 2 bases short and J 8 bases short, with 6 bases between. The CDR3 runs to 11 residues. Germline CDR1 SEHNR, CDR2 FQNEAQ (reference sequence). Looking up the rest from reference TRBV7-9 and TRBJ1-1 gives the full variable domain: DTGVSQNPRHKITKRGQNVTFRCDPISEHNRLYWYRQTLGQGPEFLTYFQNEAQLEKSRLLSDRFSAERPKGSFSTLEIQRTEQGDSAMYLCASSLPGEAFFGQGTRLTVV.

The chain recombines TRBV7-8 with TRBJ1-1; TRBD1 matches 7 bases. The CDR3 extends over 15 amino acids. Germline CDR1 SGHVS, CDR2 FQNEAQ. The trim removed 5 bases at V and 4 bases at J, leaving 10 bases unmatched. As DNA, the CDR3 is TGTGCCAGCAGCCCCAAACTGGCAGGGGGCACTGAAGCTTTCTTT. Translation gives CASSPKLAGGTEAFF.

The chain joins TRBV27 to TRBJ1-1; D call uncertain. V lost 2 bases, J lost 1 base, and 5 bases lay in between. The germline V gene has CDR1 MNHEY and CDR2 SMNVEV (reference sequence). This CDR3 is built from 13 residues. The DNA of the CDR3 is TGTGCCAGCAGTTTAGGTGGGAACACTGAAGCTTTCTTT. Residues: CASSLGGNTEAFF.

The chain recombines TRBV30 with TRBJ2-1, with 13 bases matching TRBD2. CDR3 length: 17 amino acids. Per germline, CDR1 GTSNPN and CDR2 SVGIG (reference sequence). V lost 1 base and J lost 6; bases outside the gene matches: 9. The CDR3 DNA follows: TGTGCCTGGAGTGCCGGACGGACTAGCGGGAGTCTCAATGAGCAGTTCTTC. Translated: CAWSAGRTSGSLNEQFF. The full variable domain, rest sourced from reference TRBV30 and TRBJ2-1, is SQTIHQWPATLVQPVGSPLSLECTVEGTSNPNLYWYRQAAGRGLQLLFYSVGIGQISSEVPQNLSASRPQDRQFILSSKKLLLSDSGFYLCAWSAGRTSGSLNEQFFGPGTRLTVL.

This clone appeared a single time. The V and J genes are TRBV6-6 and TRBJ2-2, with unresolved D. Germline lookup yields CDR1 MNHNY and CDR2 SVGAGI (reference sequence). The CDR3 totals 15 residues. V was pared by 2 bases and J by 4 bases, with 11 bases between. The CDR3 spells CASSYARYPTGELFF. CDR3 coding DNA: TGTGCCAGCAGTTACGCTAGGTATCCCACCGGGGAGCTGTTTTTT.